The sequence of this TCR beta chain was determined in a study of T cells in Graves' hyperthyroidism and ophthalmopathy. The CDR3 regions of TCR beta were amplified from RNA transcripts. A set of HTBI primers served as the primers for a first-round RT-PCR of the TCR CDR3. Via MiXCR, TCRdb re-called the multiplex PCR reads, giving one row per CDR3 protein. The sample has hundreds of thousands of distinct CDR3 sequences, approximately 23% seen once; the top ten hold around 54%. Note on this clonotype: Its antigen is currently unknown.

Notes on the study in general: It was a median around seven months before onset that the model predicted ophthalmopathy. Also found in blood were most expanded thyroid clonotypes above 0.001.

Clinical symptoms, serum thyroxine, TRAb, thyroid ultrasound and orbital computed tomography established diagnosis. Sequencing input: blood. The receptor comes from a woman in her sixties or seventies with Graves' ophthalmopathy.

CDR3 sequence (DNA): TGTGCCTGGAGTGTAACAGGGGAGCAGTACTTC. Encoded protein: CAWSVTGEQYF. The chain is built from TRBV30 and TRBJ2-7; maybe TRBD1 (6 bases). The CDR3 contains 11 residues. The germline V gene has CDR1 GTSNPN and CDR2 SVGIG (reference sequence). The V and J ends lost 0 bases and 7 bases respectively, with 7 bases between them.